This TCR beta chain emerged from a study of blood T cells in healthy people across ages. Study-wide points: Age advanced and TCR beta diversity per million T cells fell, roughly linearly. Strongly correlated with naive T cell percentage was TCR beta diversity.

A second PCR, run for about 7 to 12 cycles, used a sample-barcoded 5' primer plus a J-beta primer mix. One entry per CDR3 protein results from TCRdb running MiXCR on the 5' RACE reads. The repertoire holds about 580,000 distinct CDR3 sequences, around 48% seen once, with 20% to 25% in the top ten. This clonotype was counted only a few times. What it binds is not known. PBMCs were isolated at a quantity of at least 6.5 million per sample. Samples each yielded at least 6 micrograms of total RNA. The specimen sequenced was blood. This receptor was obtained from a man older than 75 in good health.

The chain's CDR3 is CASSQFRGGGADTQYF. The CDR3 coding sequence is TGTGCCAGCAGCCAATTCCGCGGGGGAGGCGCAGATACGCAGTATTTT. This chain connects TRBV4-2 to TRBJ2-3; 7 bases align to TRBD2. The CDR3 consists of 16 residues. Germline trimming cut 2 bases from V and 4 bases from J; bases unmatched to any gene: 9. Per germline, CDR1 LGHNA and CDR2 YNFKEQ.